This T cell receptor (beta chain) derives from a study of T cells after posttransplantation cyclophosphamide. Overall study findings and caveats: TRB overlap between skin or GI tissue T cells and blood was limited. After PTCy, TRB diversity resembled that of CNI/methotrexate controls.

At least ten counts were recorded for this clone. Antigen: not known. The CDR3 has 18 residues. V dropped 3 bases and J dropped 0; count of bases not matched to a gene: 8. Germline V gene sequence: CDR1 LNHDA, CDR2 SQIVND (reference sequence). This table comes from immunoSEQ multiplex PCR, and its TCRdb copy is limited to in-frame clones, with some not included. This sample comprises tens of thousands of clones, none seen once only. The related graft donor's blood sample was taken on the day of bone marrow donation. The chain recombines TRBV19 with TRBJ2-1; 10 nucleotides match TRBD1. The clonotype was recovered from a man aged 35 to 55 in good health, CMV-negative, and a related stem cell transplant donor. Sequenced: PBMCs. CDR3 in DNA: TGTGCCAGTAGTATCGGGGACAGGGGCTTGTACTCCTACAATGAGCAGTTCTTC. Translated, it gives CASSIGDRGLYSYNEQFF.